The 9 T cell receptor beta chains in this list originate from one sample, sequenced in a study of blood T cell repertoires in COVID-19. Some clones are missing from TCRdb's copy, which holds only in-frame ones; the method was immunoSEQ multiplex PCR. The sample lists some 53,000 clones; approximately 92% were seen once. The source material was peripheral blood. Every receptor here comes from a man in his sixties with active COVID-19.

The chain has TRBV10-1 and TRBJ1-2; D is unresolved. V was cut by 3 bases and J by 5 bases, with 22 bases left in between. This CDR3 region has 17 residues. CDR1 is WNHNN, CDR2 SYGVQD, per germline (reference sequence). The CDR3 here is CASSEATGSPQRYGYTF. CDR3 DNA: TGCGCCAGCAGTGAAGCTACTGGGTCACCCCAGAGGTATGGCTACACCTTC.

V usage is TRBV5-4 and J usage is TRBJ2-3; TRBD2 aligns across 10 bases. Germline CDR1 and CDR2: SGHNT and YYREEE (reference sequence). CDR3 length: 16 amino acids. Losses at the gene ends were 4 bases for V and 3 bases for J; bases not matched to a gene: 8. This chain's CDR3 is CASSPAGGGKTDTQYF. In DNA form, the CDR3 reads TGTGCCAGCAGCCCAGCGGGAGGGGGAAAGACAGATACGCAGTATTTT.

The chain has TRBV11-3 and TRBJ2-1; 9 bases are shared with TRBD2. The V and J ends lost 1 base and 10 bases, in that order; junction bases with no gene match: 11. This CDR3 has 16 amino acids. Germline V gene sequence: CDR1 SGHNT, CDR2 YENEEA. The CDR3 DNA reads TGTGCCAGCAGCTTAGCCGGTTTAGCGGGAGTGGGAGAGCAGTTCTTC. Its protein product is CASSLAGLAGVGEQFF.

CDR3 region: CARSLFGDNEAFF. The CDR3 nucleotides are TGTGCCAGAAGCTTATTTGGAGATAATGAAGCTTTCTTT. This rearrangement joins TRBV7-5 to TRBJ1-1. TRBV7-5 is flagged as a pseudogene. The CDR3 length is 13 residues.

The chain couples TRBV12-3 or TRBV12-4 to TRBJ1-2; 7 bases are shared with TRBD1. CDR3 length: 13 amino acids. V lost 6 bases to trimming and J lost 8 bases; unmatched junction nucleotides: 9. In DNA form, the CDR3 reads TGTGCCAGCAGGTCCTCGACAGGGTCCGGCTACACCTTC. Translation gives CASRSSTGSGYTF.

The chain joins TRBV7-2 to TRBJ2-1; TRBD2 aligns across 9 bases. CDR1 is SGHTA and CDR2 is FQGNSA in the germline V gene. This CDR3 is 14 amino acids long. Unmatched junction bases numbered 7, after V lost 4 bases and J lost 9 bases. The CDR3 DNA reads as TGTGCCAGCAGCTCGCCTAGCGGGATGAGTGAGCAGTTCTTC. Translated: CASSSPSGMSEQFF.

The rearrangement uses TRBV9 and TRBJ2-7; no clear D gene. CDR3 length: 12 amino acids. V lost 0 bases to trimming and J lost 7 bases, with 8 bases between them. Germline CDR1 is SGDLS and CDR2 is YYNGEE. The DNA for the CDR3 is TGTGCCAGCAGCGTAGCTAATGGTGAGCAGTACTTC. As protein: CASSVANGEQYF.

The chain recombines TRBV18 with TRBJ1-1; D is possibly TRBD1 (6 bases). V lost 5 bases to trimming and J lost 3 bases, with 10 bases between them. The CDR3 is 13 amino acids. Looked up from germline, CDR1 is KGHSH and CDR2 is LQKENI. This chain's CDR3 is CASSWDMYTEAFF. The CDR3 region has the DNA TGTGCCAGCTCATGGGACATGTACACTGAAGCTTTCTTT.

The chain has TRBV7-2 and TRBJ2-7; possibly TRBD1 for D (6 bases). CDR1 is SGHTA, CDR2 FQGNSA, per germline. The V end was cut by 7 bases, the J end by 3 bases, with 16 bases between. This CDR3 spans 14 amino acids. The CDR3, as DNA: TGTGCCAGCACTTGGACAGATAAACACTACGAGCAGTACTTC. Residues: CASTWTDKHYEQYF.